What follows are 24 T cell receptor beta chains derived from one specimen sequenced in a study of T cells and Merkel cell carcinoma outcomes. This table comes from immunoSEQ multiplex PCR, and its TCRdb copy is limited to in-frame clones, with some not included. In the table there are about 510 clones, 88% of which are singletons. Source material: tumor tissue from Merkel cell carcinoma. Every receptor here comes from a human donor with Merkel cell carcinoma.

With regard to this clone: An end of the junction does not agree with germline; a read error may underlie this. The chain combines TRBV4-2 with TRBJ2-5; the D call may be TRBD1 or TRBD2 (5 bases each). Per the germline V gene, CDR1 is LGHNA and CDR2 is YNFKEQ. The CDR3 is 15 amino acids. CDR3 DNA: TGTACCAGCAGCCAAGCTCGGACTGAGGGGGAGACCCAGTACTTC. Residues: CTSSQARTEGETQYF.

The chain is built from TRBV11-2 and TRBJ1-5; D unclear. The germline V gene encodes CDR1 SGHAT and CDR2 FQNNGV. The CDR3 runs 13 residues. Trimming took 6 bases from V and 8 from J, leaving 14 bases between them. This CDR3 reads CASSLRTGEPQHF. The CDR3 nucleotides are TGTGCCAGCAGTCTTCGGACGGGCGAGCCCCAGCATTTT.

This rearrangement joins TRBV5-1 to TRBJ1-1; 8 bases map to TRBD1. The V segment lost 1 base and the J segment 1 base; nucleotides outside the gene matches: 6. Germline V gene sequence: CDR1 SGHRS, CDR2 YFSETQ. The CDR3 covers 16 residues. The CDR3, as DNA: TGCGCCAGCAGCTTGAGGGGGGACAGGAAGAACACTGAAGCTTTCTTT. Translating gives CASSLRGDRKNTEAFF.

The rearrangement joins TRBV30 to TRBJ2-1; TRBD1 might be the D (6 bases). V lost 0 bases and J lost 9, with 18 bases in between. Per the germline V gene, CDR1 is GTSNPN and CDR2 is SVGIG (reference sequence). The CDR3 length is 15 residues. As DNA, the CDR3 is TGTGCCTGGAGTGTACTAATGATGGGGGCCGGTGAGCAGTTCTTC. As protein: CAWSVLMMGAGEQFF.

The V gene is TRBV10-3, the J gene TRBJ2-2; D ambiguous. The CDR3 is made up of 12 amino acids. Germline V gene data show CDR1 as ENHRY and CDR2 as SYGVKD. Trimming took off 10 bases at V and 6 bases at J, with 12 bases between the two ends. CDR3 region: CATSPAAGELFF. DNA for the CDR3: TGTGCCACCTCCCCCGCGGCCGGGGAGCTGTTTTTT.

The chain has TRBV18 and TRBJ2-2; D uncertain. This CDR3 has 13 residues. The germline gives CDR1 KGHSH, CDR2 LQKENI. The V end was cut by 4 bases, the J end by 3 bases, with 6 bases between. CDR3 loop: CASSRSDTGELFF. As DNA, the CDR3 is TGTGCCAGCTCACGGAGCGACACCGGGGAGCTGTTTTTT.

The chain uses TRBV18 and TRBJ1-1; 11 nucleotides line up with TRBD1. The J segment lost 7 bases and the V segment lost 2 bases, leaving 3 bases of the junction unmatched. CDR1 and CDR2 (germline): KGHSH, LQKENI. The CDR3 loop spans 14 amino acids. The DNA of the CDR3 is TGTGCCAGCTCACCAGGGGACAGGGGGAATGAAGCTTTCTTT. Translated, it gives CASSPGDRGNEAFF.

The rearrangement uses TRBV7-2 and TRBJ2-7; D is undetermined. Germline V CDR1 and CDR2: SGHTA, FQGNSA. The CDR3 sequence is 13 residues long. With 1 base removed from V and 2 bases from J, the gap between germline ends came to 6 bases. CDR3 sequence (DNA): TGTGCCAGCAGCTTAGGTGTAGCCTACGAGCAGTACTTC. Its translation is CASSLGVAYEQYF.

The chain joins TRBV4-1 to TRBJ2-1; D unresolved. The ends were cut back, 0 bases at V and 2 bases at J, with 8 bases in the middle. CDR3 size: 15 residues. Germline V lookup: CDR1 MGHRA, CDR2 YSYEKL. CDR3 coding DNA: TGCGCCAGCAGCCAAGATAGAGCTACCTACAATGAGCAGTTCTTC. It codes for CASSQDRATYNEQFF.

This chain uses TRBV28 with TRBJ2-7; D is uncertain. V was trimmed by 5 bases and J by 6 bases, leaving 14 bases between them. The CDR3 totals 13 residues. CDR1 MDHEN and CDR2 SYDVKM come from the germline V gene. CDR3 region: CASSRLGKSEQYF. CDR3 DNA sequence: TGTGCCAGCAGTCGACTGGGGAAATCCGAGCAGTACTTC.

The chain joins TRBV5-8 to TRBJ2-2; D is unresolved. This CDR3 comprises 15 residues. The germline CDR1 and CDR2 sequences are SGHTS and YDEGEE. Trimming pared 4 bases from V and 0 bases from J, leaving 10 bases between. The CDR3 is CASSGELSNTGELFF. The CDR3 DNA sequence: TGTGCCAGCAGCGGGGAACTTTCGAACACCGGGGAGCTGTTTTTT.

The rearrangement uses TRBV7-8 and TRBJ2-1, with TRBD2 as a possible D gene (6 bases). The germline V and J ends were trimmed by 4 bases and 5 bases, with 18 bases remaining between them. The CDR3 is made up of 16 amino acids. From germline, CDR1 is SGHVS and CDR2 FQNEAQ. This CDR3 is CASSSGDFPWDNEQFF. CDR3 sequence (DNA): TGTGCCAGCAGCTCTGGGGACTTCCCATGGGACAATGAGCAGTTCTTC. Complete variable domain (other parts from reference TRBV7-8 and TRBJ2-1): GAGVSQSPRYKVAKRGQDVALRCDPISGHVSLFWYQQALGQGPEFLTYFQNEAQLDKSGLPSDRFFAERPEGSVSTLKIQRTQQEDSAVYLCASSSGDFPWDNEQFFGPGTRLTVL.

This sequence joins TRBV28 and TRBJ2-7; D ambiguous. This CDR3 has 12 residues. Germline lookup yields CDR1 MDHEN and CDR2 SYDVKM. V shed 5 bases and J shed 0 bases, with 5 bases lying between them. The CDR3 coding sequence is TGTGCCAGCAGTACAGACTCCTACGAGCAGTACTTC. Residues: CASSTDSYEQYF.

Regarding this clone: One junction end does not reproduce the germline sequence, and a read error may be involved. V is TRBV5-1 and J is TRBJ1-2; no firm D call. CDR1 is SGHRS and CDR2 is YFSETQ in the germline V gene. The CDR3 length is 15 residues. DNA for the CDR3: TGCGCCAACAGCTTGGTCAGTGTCGAGTTGGATGGCTACACCTTC. As protein: CANSLVSVELDGYTF.

The chain recombines TRBV9 with TRBJ2-3, with D perhaps matching TRBD2 (6 bases). The CDR3 loop spans 16 amino acids. V was trimmed by 0 bases and J by 5 bases, leaving 16 bases between them. CDR1 is SGDLS, CDR2 YYNGEE, per germline. Here the CDR3 DNA reads TGTGCCAGCAGCGTAGGTACGACTAGAGCGGAAGATACGCAGTATTTT. This encodes CASSVGTTRAEDTQYF.

The DNA for the CDR3 is TGTGCCACCAGCACCCTAGGGAACAGTCAGCGGACCGAGCAGTACTTC. Its translation: CATSTLGNSQRTEQYF. The rearrangement joins TRBV15 to TRBJ2-7; D may be TRBD2 (5 bases). This CDR3 has 16 residues. Germline lookup yields CDR1 LNHNV and CDR2 YYDKDF (reference sequence). Between the trimmed V and J ends, which lost 4 bases and 6 bases, there was a span of 22 bases.

The gene calls are TRBV27 and TRBJ2-2; TRBD1 might be the D (6 bases). The CDR3 runs 14 residues. Germline V gives CDR1 MNHEY, CDR2 SMNVEV (reference sequence). Trimming cost V 6 bases and J 5 bases, with 13 bases left between them. CDR3: CASSPGDTTGELFF. The CDR3 DNA reads as TGTGCCAGCAGCCCAGGGGACACTACCGGGGAGCTGTTTTTT.

The V gene is TRBV4-1, the J gene TRBJ1-3; D is uncertain. Germline lookup yields CDR1 MGHRA and CDR2 YSYEKL. The CDR3 has 13 residues. Trimming pared 1 base from V and 4 bases from J, leaving 5 bases between. The DNA of the CDR3 is TGCGCCAGCAGCCAAGGATCGGGAAACACCATATATTTT. It is translated as CASSQGSGNTIYF.

This clone came up a few times. J is TRBJ2-6 and V is TRBV7-6; D gene unclear. V dropped 4 bases and J dropped 2 bases, with 3 bases sitting between them. CDR3 length equals 13 residues. CDR1 and CDR2 from the germline V gene are SGHVS and FNYEAQ. CDR3 nucleotide sequence: TGTGCCAGCAGCTCTGCTGGGGCCAACGTCCTGACTTTC. This codes for CASSSAGANVLTF.

The chain recombines TRBV19 with TRBJ2-3; TRBD1 agrees at 9 bases. There are 14 residues in the CDR3. Germline values: CDR1 LNHDA, CDR2 SQIVND (reference sequence). Trimming at V came to 7 bases and at J to 2 bases, leaving 4 bases not matched to a gene. The CDR3 reads CASNGTGFTDTQYF. CDR3 DNA: TGTGCCAGTAATGGGACAGGGTTCACAGATACGCAGTATTTT.

The chain joins TRBV4-1 to TRBJ2-7, with 7 bases fitting TRBD2. Germline CDR1 reads MGHRA; CDR2 reads YSYEKL. V lost 0 bases and J lost 2; bases outside the gene matches: 4. The CDR3 length is 15 residues. The CDR3 loop is CASSQESSGTYEQYF. As DNA, the CDR3 is TGCGCCAGCAGCCAAGAGTCTAGCGGAACCTACGAGCAGTACTTC.

The chain employs TRBV29-1 and TRBJ2-3; TRBD1 aligns across 9 bases. The CDR3 consists of 13 residues. With V trimmed by 6 bases and J by 1 base, 2 bases remained unmatched. Germline V gene lookup returns CDR1 SQVTM and CDR2 ANQGSEA. CDR3 sequence reads: CSVRTGGTDTQYF. The CDR3 DNA reads TGCAGCGTAAGGACAGGGGGCACAGATACGCAGTATTTT.

V usage is TRBV5-5 and J usage is TRBJ2-3; the match to TRBD2 covers 7 bases. CDR3 length: 15 residues. After removal of 3 bases from V and 1 base from J, the junction contained 5 bases not matched to a gene. The germline gives CDR1 SGHKS, CDR2 YYEKEE (reference sequence). The CDR3 sequence: CASSSAGDRTDTQYF. CDR3 nucleotide sequence: TGTGCCAGCAGCTCCGCGGGGGATCGCACAGATACGCAGTATTTT.

V is TRBV9 and J is TRBJ1-2, with TRBD1 matching 8 bases. V was clipped by 5 bases and J by 1 base; unmatched bases: 4. This CDR3 has 14 residues. Germline CDR1 SGDLS, CDR2 YYNGEE. The CDR3 DNA sequence: TGTGCCAGCAGTCTGGGACAGGATAACTATGGCTACACCTTC. This sequence encodes CASSLGQDNYGYTF.